This T cell receptor beta chain originates from a study of tumor-infiltrating lymphocytes in primary liver carcinoma. Blood RNA came from unsorted whole blood; germline DNA was also extracted. Chronic HBV infection, untreated so far, was present in the patients. TCR beta cDNA was prepared out of approximately 470 ng total RNA by means of a constant-region primer. TCR beta libraries came from three nested multiplex PCR rounds using slightly modified ARM-PCR. Researchers ran the first two PCR rounds for roughly 11 cycles each with TRBV1-TRBV30 forward primers and a C-beta reverse primer. A single record per CDR3 protein comes from TCRdb applying MiXCR to the multiplex PCR reads. The repertoire holds some 320,000 distinct CDR3 sequences, with approximately 60% as singletons. The CDR3 totals 15 residues. Trimming took off 5 bases at V and 6 bases at J, with 17 bases between the two ends.

The sequence came from a middle-aged man with primary liver carcinoma and hepatitis B virus infection. Sequencing was done on a sample of peripheral blood. The chain links TRBV12-3 or TRBV12-4 to TRBJ2-1; maybe TRBD2 (6 bases). The CDR3 protein is CASSRAGVSANEQFF. The CDR3 DNA sequence: TGTGCCAGCAGTAGAGCGGGTGTCTCGGCCAATGAGCAGTTCTTC.